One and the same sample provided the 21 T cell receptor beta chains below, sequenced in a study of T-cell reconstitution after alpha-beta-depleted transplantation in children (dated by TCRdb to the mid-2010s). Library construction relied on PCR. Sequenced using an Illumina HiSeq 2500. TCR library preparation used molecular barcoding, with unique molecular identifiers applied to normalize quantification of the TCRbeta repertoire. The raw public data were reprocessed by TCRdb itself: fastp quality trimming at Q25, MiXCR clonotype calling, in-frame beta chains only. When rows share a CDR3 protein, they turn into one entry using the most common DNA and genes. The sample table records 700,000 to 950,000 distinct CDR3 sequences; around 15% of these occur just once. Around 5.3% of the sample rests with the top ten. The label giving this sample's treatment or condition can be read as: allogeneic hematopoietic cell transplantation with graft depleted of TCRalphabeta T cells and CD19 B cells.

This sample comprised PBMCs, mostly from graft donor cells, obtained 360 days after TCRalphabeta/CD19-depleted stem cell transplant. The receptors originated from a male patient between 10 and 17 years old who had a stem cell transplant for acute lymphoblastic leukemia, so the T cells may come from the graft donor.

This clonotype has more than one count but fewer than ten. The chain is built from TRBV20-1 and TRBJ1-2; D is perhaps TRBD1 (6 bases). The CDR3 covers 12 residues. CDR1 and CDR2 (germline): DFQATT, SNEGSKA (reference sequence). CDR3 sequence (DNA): TGCACCGCATACAGGGAGGACTATGGCTACACCTTC. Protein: CTAYREDYGYTF.

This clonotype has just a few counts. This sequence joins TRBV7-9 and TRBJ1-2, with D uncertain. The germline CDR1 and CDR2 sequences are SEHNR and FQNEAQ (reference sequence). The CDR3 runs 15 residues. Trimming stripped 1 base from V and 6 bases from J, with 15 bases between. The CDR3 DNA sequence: TGTGCCAGCAGCTTAGGGTCCCCGGAACGGAATGGCTACACCTTC. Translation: CASSLGSPERNGYTF.

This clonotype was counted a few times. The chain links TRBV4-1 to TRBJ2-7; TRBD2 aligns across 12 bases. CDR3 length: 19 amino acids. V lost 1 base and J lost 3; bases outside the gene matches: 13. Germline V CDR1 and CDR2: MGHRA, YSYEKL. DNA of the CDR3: TGCGCCAGCAGCCAAGGATTGATCCCTCGACTAGCGGGAGACTACGAGCAGTACTTC. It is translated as CASSQGLIPRLAGDYEQYF.

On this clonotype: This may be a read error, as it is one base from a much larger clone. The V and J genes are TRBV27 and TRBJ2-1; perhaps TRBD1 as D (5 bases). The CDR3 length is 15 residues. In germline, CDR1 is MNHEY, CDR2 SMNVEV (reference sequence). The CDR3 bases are TGTGCCAGACCGGTGGGCAGGGAAACCTACAATGAGCTGTTCTTC. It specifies CARPVGRETYNELFF.

The CDR3 sequence: CASSIGKAVTDTQYF. CDR3 nucleotides: TGTGCCAGTAGTATAGGGAAAGCGGTTACAGATACGCAGTATTTT. The chain is built from TRBV19 and TRBJ2-3, with TRBD2 as a possible D gene (5 bases). The V and J ends lost 1 base and 3 bases respectively, with 11 bases between them. This CDR3 has 15 residues. Germline assignment: CDR1 LNHDA and CDR2 SQIVND (reference sequence).

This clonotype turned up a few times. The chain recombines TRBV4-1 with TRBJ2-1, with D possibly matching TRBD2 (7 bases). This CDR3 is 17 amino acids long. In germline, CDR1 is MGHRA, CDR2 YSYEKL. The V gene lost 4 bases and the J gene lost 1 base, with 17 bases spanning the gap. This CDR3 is CASSPRGRARSYNEQFF. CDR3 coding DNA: TGCGCCAGCAGCCCGAGGGGGAGGGCTAGGTCCTACAATGAGCAGTTCTTC.

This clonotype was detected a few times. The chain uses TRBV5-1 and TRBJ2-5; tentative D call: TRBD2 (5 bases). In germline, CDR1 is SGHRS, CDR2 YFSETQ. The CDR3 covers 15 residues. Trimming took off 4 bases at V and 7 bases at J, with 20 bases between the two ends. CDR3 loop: CASSPNDYPDGTQYF. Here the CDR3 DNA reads TGCGCCAGCAGCCCGAACGACTACCCGGACGGGACCCAGTACTTC.

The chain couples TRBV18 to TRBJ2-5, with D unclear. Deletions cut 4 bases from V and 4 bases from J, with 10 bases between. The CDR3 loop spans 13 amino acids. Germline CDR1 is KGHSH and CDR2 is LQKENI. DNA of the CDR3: TGTGCCAGCTCACGGATCTCTCCAGAGACCCAGTACTTC. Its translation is CASSRISPETQYF. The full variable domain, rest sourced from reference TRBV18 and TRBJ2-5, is NAGVMQNPRHLVRRRGQEARLRCSPMKGHSHVYWYRQLPEEGLKFMVYLQKENIIDESGMPKERFSAEFPKEGPSILRIQQVVRGDSAAYFCASSRISPETQYFGPGTRLLVL.

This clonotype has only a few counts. The CDR3 reads CASRLAILSEQFF. The CDR3 DNA sequence: TGTGCCAGCAGACTAGCGATCCTAAGCGAGCAGTTCTTC. The chain is built from TRBV7-7 and TRBJ2-1; 7 positions agree with TRBD2. With V trimmed by 6 bases and J by 10 bases, 9 bases remained unmatched. This CDR3 contains 13 residues. Germline CDR1 SSHAT, CDR2 FNYEAQ (reference sequence).

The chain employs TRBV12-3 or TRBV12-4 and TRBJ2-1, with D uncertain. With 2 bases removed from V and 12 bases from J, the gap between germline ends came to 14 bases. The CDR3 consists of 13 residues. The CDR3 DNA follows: TGTGCCAGCAGTTTATATTGGGTTAACGGGCAGTTCTTC. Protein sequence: CASSLYWVNGQFF.

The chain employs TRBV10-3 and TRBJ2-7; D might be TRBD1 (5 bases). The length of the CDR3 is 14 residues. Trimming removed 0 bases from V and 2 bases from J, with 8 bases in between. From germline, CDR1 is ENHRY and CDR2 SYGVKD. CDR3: CAISESGVTYEQYF. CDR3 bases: TGTGCCATCAGTGAGTCAGGGGTAACCTACGAGCAGTACTTC.

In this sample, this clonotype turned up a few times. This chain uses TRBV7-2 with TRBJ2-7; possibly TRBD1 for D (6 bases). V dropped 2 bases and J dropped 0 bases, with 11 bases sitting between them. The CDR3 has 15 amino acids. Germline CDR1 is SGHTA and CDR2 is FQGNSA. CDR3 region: CASSLSPRGSYEQYF. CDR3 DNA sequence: TGTGCCAGCAGCTTATCTCCCAGGGGCTCCTACGAGCAGTACTTC.

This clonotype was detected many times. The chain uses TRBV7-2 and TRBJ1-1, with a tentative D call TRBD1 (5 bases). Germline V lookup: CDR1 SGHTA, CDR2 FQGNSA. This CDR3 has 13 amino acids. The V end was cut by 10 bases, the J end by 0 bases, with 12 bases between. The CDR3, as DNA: TGTGCCACCGTAACAGGATTGAACACTGAAGCTTTCTTT. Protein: CATVTGLNTEAFF.

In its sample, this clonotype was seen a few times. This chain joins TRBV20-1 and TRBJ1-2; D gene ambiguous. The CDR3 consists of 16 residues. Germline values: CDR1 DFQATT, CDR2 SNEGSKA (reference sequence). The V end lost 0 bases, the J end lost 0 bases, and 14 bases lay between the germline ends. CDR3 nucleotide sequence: TGCAGTGCTAGAGATAAGGGCCCCCGTCCTAACTATGGCTACACCTTC. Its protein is CSARDKGPRPNYGYTF.

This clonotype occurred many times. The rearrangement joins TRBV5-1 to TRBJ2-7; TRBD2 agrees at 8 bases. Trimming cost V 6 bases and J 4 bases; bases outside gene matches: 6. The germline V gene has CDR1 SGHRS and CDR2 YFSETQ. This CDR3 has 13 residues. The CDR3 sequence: CASTKERGYEQYF. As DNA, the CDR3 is TGCGCCAGCACGAAGGAGCGGGGGTACGAGCAGTACTTC.

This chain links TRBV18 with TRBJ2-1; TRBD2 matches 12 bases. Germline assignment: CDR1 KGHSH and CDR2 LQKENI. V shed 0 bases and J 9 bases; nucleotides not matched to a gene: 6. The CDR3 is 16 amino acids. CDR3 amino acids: CASSPPRLAGGFEQFF. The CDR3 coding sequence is TGTGCCAGCTCACCACCCCGGCTAGCGGGAGGGTTTGAGCAGTTCTTC.

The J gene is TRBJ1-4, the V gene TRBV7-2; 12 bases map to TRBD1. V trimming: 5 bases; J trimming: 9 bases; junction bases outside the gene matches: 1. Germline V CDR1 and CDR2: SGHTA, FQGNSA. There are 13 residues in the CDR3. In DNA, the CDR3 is TGTGCCAGCAGCAGGGACAGGGGGCAAAAACTGTTTTTT. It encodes CASSRDRGQKLFF.

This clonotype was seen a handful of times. DNA for the CDR3: TGTGCCAGCAGCGACAGACGGACCTCGACTAGCACAGATACGCAGTATTTT. As protein: CASSDRRTSTSTDTQYF. V is TRBV7-2 and J is TRBJ2-3; maybe TRBD1 (5 bases). V lost 5 bases, J lost 0 bases, and 18 bases lay in between. CDR3 length: 17 residues. Germline lookup yields CDR1 SGHTA and CDR2 FQGNSA. The variable domain in full, with the rest retrieved from reference TRBV7-2 and TRBJ2-3, is GAGVSQSPSNKVTEKGKDVELRCDPISGHTALYWYRQSLGQGLEFLIYFQGNSAPDKSGLPSDRFSAERTGGSVSTLTIQRTQQEDSAVYLCASSDRRTSTSTDTQYFGPGTRLTVL.

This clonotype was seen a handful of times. The CDR3 DNA is TGTGCCAGCAGCCAAGAAGGTGGGAGCATGAACACTGAAGCTTTCTTT. This sequence encodes CASSQEGGSMNTEAFF. The V call is TRBV4-2, the J call TRBJ1-1, with D hard to call. CDR1 is LGHNA and CDR2 is YNFKEQ in the germline V gene. The CDR3 loop spans 16 amino acids. Trimming left V 0 bases short and J 0 bases short, with 11 bases between.

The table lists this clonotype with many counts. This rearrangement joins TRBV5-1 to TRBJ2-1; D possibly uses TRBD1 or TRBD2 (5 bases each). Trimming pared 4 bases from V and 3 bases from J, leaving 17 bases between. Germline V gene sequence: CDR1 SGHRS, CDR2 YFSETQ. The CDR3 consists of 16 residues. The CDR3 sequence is CASSLRSREYYNEQFF. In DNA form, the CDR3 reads TGCGCCAGCAGCCTACGATCCAGGGAGTACTACAATGAGCAGTTCTTC.

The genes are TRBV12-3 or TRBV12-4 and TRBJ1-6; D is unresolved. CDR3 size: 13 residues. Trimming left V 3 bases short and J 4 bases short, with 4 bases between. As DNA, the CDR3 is TGTGCCAGCAGTTTCCTGTATAATTCACCCCTCCACTTT. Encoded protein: CASSFLYNSPLHF.